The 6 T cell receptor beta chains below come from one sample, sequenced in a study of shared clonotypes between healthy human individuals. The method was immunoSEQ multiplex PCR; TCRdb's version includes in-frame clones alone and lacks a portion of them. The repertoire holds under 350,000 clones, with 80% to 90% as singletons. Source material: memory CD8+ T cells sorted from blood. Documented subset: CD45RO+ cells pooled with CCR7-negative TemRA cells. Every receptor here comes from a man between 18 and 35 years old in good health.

CDR3 residues: CAWSGKIYGYTF. DNA of the CDR3: TGTGCCTGGAGTGGGAAGATCTATGGCTACACCTTC. The chain couples TRBV30 to TRBJ1-2; D ambiguous. The CDR3 is 12 amino acids. CDR1 GTSNPN and CDR2 SVGIG come from the germline V gene (reference sequence). Trimming left V 1 base short and J 4 bases short, with 7 bases between.

The CDR3 loop is CASSCRDRYLSNQPQHF. The DNA of the CDR3 is TGTGCCAGCAGCTGCAGGGACAGGTACCTAAGCAATCAGCCCCAGCATTTT. This chain links TRBV7-8 with TRBJ1-5; 8 bases match TRBD1. The CDR3 spans 17 residues. J was trimmed by 1 base and V by 4 bases; bases with no gene match: 9. The germline CDR1 and CDR2 sequences are SGHVS and FQNEAQ. The entire variable domain, with the rest obtained from reference TRBV7-8 and TRBJ1-5, is as follows: GAGVSQSPRYKVAKRGQDVALRCDPISGHVSLFWYQQALGQGPEFLTYFQNEAQLDKSGLPSDRFFAERPEGSVSTLKIQRTQQEDSAVYLCASSCRDRYLSNQPQHFGDGTRLSIL.

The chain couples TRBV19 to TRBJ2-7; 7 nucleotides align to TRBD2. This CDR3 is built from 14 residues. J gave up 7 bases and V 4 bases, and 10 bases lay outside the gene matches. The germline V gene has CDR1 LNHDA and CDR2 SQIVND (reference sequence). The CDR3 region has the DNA TGTGCCAGTAGTAATCTCGGGGGGAACACGGAGCAGTACTTC. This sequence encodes CASSNLGGNTEQYF.

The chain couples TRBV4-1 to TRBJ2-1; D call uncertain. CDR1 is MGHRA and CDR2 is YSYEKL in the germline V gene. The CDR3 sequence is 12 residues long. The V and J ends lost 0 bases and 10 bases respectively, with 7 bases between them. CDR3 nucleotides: TGCGCCAGCAGCCAAGATGGCCTAGAGCAGTTCTTC. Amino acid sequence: CASSQDGLEQFF.

For the CDR3, the DNA is TGTGCCAGCAGTGAATCGGCTTCCTACGAGCAGTACTTC. Translation: CASSESASYEQYF. The rearrangement joins TRBV2 to TRBJ2-7; D unresolved. V gave up 2 bases and J gave up 1 base, with 6 bases separating them. CDR1 is SNHLY, CDR2 FYNNEI, per germline. The CDR3 totals 13 residues.

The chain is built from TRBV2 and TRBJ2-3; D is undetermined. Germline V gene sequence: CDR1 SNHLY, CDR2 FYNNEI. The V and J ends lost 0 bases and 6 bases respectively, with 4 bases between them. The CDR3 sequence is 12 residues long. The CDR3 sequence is CASSEAGDTQYF. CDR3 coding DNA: TGTGCCAGCAGTGAAGCCGGGGATACGCAGTATTTT. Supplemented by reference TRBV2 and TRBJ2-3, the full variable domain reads EPEVTQTPSHQVTQMGQEVILRCVPISNHLYFYWYRQILGQKVEFLVSFYNNEISEKSEIFDDQFSVERPDGSNFTLKIRSTKLEDSAMYFCASSEAGDTQYFGPGTRLTVL.